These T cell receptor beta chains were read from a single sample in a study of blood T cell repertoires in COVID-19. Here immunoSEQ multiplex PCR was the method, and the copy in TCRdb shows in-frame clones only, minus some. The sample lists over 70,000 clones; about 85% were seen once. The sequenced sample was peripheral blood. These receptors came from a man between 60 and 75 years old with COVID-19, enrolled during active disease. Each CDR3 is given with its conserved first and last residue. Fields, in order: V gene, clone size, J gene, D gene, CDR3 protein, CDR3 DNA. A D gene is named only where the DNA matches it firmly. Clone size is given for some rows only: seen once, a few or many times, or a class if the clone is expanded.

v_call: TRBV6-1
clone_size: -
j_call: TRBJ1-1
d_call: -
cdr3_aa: CASSEGRNTYTEAFF
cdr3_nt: TGTGCCAGCAGTGAAGGGAGGAACACCTACACTGAAGCTTTCTTT

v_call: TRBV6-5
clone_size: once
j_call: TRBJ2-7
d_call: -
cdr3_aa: CASSYSELQGYEQYF
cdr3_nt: TGTGCCAGCAGTTACTCGGAGTTGCAGGGCTACGAGCAGTACTTC

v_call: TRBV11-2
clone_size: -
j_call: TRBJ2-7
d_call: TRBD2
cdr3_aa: CASSQVGGGRWYEQYF
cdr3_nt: TGTGCCAGCAGCCAGGTGGGCGGGGGTCGGTGGTACGAGCAGTACTTC

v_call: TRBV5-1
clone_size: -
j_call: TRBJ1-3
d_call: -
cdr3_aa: CASSTGHNSGNTIYF
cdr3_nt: TGCGCCAGCAGCACCGGACACAACTCTGGAAACACCATATATTTT

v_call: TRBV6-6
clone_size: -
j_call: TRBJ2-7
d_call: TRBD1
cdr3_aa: CASSYDRGNYEQYF
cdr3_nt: TGTGCCAGCAGTTACGACAGGGGGAACTACGAGCAGTACTTC

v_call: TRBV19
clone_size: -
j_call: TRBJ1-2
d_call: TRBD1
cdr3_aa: CASSREPGQGARYGYTF
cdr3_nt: TGTGCCAGTAGTCGTGAACCGGGACAGGGGGCGCGCTATGGCTACACCTTC

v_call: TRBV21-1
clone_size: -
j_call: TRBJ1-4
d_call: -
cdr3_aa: CATSSRVGGEKLFF
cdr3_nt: TGTGCCACCTCATCCAGGGTAGGTGGGGAAAAACTGTTTTTT

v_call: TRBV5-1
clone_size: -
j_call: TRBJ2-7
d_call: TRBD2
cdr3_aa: CASSSNSSGRRYEQYF
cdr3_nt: TGCGCCAGCAGCTCCAATTCTAGCGGGAGGCGGTACGAGCAGTACTTC

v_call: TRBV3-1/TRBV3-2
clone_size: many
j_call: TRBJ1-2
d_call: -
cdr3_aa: CASGAAGWGANYGYTF
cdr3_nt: TGTGCCAGCGGCGCAGCGGGGTGGGGTGCTAACTATGGCTACACCTTC

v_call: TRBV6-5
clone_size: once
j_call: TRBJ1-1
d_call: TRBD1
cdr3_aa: CASSTRQGDTEAFF
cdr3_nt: TGTGCCAGCAGTACTCGACAGGGAGACACTGAAGCTTTCTTT

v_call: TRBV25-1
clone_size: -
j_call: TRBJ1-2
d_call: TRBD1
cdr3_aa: CASTTGNRLGYTF
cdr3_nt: TGTGCCAGCACGACAGGGAACCGGCTGGGCTACACCTTC

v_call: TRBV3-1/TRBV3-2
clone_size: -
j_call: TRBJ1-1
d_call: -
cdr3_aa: CASSQVASSEVGAFF
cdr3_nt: TGTGCCAGCAGCCAAGTGGCCTCATCGGAGGTGGGAGCTTTCTTT

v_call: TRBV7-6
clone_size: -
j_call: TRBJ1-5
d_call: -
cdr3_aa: CASSLAQNQPQHF
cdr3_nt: TGTGCCAGCAGCTTAGCACAGAATCAGCCCCAGCATTTT

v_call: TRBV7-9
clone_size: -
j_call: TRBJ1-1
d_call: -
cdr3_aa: CASNVKRRVDEAFF
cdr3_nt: TGTGCCAGCAATGTGAAACGGAGAGTGGATGAAGCTTTCTTT

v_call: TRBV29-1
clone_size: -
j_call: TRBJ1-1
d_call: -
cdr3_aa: CSVEDRGDTEAFF
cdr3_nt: TGCAGCGTTGAAGACAGGGGTGATACTGAAGCTTTCTTT

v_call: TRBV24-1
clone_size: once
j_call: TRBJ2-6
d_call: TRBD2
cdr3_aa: CATSDPGGGIGANVLTF
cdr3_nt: TGTGCCACCAGTGATCCCGGGGGGGGGATCGGGGCCAACGTCCTGACTTTC

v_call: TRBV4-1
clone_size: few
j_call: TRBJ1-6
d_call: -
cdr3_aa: CASSQVPFRGPSPLHF
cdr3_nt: TGCGCCAGCAGCCAAGTTCCCTTCCGAGGGCCTTCACCCCTCCACTTT

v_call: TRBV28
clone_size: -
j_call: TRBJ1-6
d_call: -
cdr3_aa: CASRNTGRSSPLHF
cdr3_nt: TGTGCCAGCAGAAATACAGGGAGAAGTTCACCCCTCCACTTT

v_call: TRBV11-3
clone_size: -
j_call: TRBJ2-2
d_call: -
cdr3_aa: CASSPGSWTGELFF
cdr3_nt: TGTGCCAGCAGCCCCGGGTCTTGGACCGGGGAGCTGTTTTTT

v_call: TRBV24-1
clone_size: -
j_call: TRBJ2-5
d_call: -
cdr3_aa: CATSDLNSLETQYF
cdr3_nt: TGTGCCACCAGTGATTTGAATAGTTTAGAGACCCAGTACTTC

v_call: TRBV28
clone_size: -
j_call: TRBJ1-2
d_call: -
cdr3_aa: CARCFGGRGGYTF
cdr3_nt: TGTGCCCGCTGTTTCGGGGGGCGGGGGGGCTACACCTTC

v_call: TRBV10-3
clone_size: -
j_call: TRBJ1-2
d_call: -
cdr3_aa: CAISDRAGGGYTF
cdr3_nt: TGTGCCATCAGTGACAGGGCGGGGGGTGGCTACACCTTC

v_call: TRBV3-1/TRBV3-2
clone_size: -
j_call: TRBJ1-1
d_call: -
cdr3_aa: CASSHGGKTEAFF
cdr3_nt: TGTGCCAGCAGCCACGGGGGGAAAACTGAAGCTTTCTTT

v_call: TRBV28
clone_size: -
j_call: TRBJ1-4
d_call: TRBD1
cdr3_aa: CASRGTGSHEKLFF
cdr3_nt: TGTGCCAGCAGGGGGACAGGGAGCCATGAAAAACTGTTTTTT

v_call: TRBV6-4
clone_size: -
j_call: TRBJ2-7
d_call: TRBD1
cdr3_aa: CASSDSGQGINEQYF
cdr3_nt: TGTGCCAGCAGTGACTCGGGACAGGGGATCAACGAGCAGTACTTC

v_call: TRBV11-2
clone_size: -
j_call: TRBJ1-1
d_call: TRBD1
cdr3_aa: CASSGGQGAVTEAFF
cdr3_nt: TGTGCCAGCAGCGGGGGACAGGGGGCGGTCACTGAAGCTTTCTTT

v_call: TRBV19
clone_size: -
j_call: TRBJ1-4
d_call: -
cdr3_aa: CASSMVGASNEKLFF
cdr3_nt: TGTGCCAGTAGTATGGTGGGGGCTTCTAATGAAAAACTGTTTTTT

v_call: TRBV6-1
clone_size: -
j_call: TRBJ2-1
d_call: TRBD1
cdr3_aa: CASSEQGASEQFF
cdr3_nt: TGTGCCAGCAGTGAACAGGGGGCGAGTGAGCAGTTCTTC

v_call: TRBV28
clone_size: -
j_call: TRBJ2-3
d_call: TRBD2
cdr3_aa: CASTSGGLPSTDTQYF
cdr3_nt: TGTGCCAGCACCAGCGGGGGGCTTCCTAGCACAGATACGCAGTATTTT

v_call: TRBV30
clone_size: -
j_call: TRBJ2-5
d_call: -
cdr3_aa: CAWVQRDQETQYF
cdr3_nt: TGTGCCTGGGTACAGCGGGACCAAGAGACCCAGTACTTC

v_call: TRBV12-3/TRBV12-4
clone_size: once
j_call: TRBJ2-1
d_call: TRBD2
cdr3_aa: CASSGLTNNEQFF
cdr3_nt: TGTGCCAGTTCGGGACTAACTAACAATGAGCAGTTCTTC

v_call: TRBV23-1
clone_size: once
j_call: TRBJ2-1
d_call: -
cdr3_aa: CASGETRAGFLIF
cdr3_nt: TGCGCCAGCGGGGAGACTAGGGCGGGGTTTCTGATCTTC

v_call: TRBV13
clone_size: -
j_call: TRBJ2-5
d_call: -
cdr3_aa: CASRRGEETQYF
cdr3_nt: TGTGCCAGCAGAAGGGGCGAAGAGACCCAGTACTTC

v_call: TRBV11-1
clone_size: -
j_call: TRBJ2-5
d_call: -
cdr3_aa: CASSSPGYLETQYF
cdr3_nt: TGTGCCAGCAGCTCCCCCGGTTACCTGGAGACCCAGTACTTC